The entry below describes one TCR beta chain. Its antigen remains unknown. The sample originates from a study of shared clonotypes between healthy human individuals. Overall study: Each donor's CD8 memory used one plate, CD8 naive two, each CD4 subset three. Findings and limits, study-wide: Across a few donors, naive CD4 shared around 5%, naive CD8 around 4%, memory CD4 over 2%, memory CD8 0.4%. Represented genetic and exposure-history diversity was restricted by having few donors.

Libraries were prepared by immunoSEQ multiplex PCR; TCRdb keeps only in-frame clonotypes and omits some of them. The sample yields 150,000 to 200,000 clones, about 93% seen once. Investigators divided CD4+ cells into CD45RA+ naive and CD45RA-negative memory subsets. Per germline, CDR1 LNHDA and CDR2 SQIVND (reference sequence). The J segment lost 5 bases and the V segment lost 1 base, leaving 4 bases of the junction unmatched. The CDR3 runs to 15 residues. This chain uses TRBV19 with TRBJ1-1; 10 bases fit TRBD1. The sequenced material came from naive CD4+ T cells sorted from blood. Subset given: CD45RA+ positively selected. This receptor was taken from a woman in her thirties in good health. The CDR3 DNA reads TGTGCCAGTAGTATAGTTTTGGACAGGGGGACTGAAGCTTTCTTT. Translated: CASSIVLDRGTEAFF. Looking up the rest from reference TRBV19 and TRBJ1-1 gives the full variable domain: DGGITQSPKYLFRKEGQNVTLSCEQNLNHDAMYWYRQDPGQGLRLIYYSQIVNDFQKGDIAEGYSVSREKKESFPLTVTSAQKNPTAFYLCASSIVLDRGTEAFFGQGTRLTVV.